Each of the 14 T cell receptor beta chains below was sequenced from the same sample in a study of shared clonotypes between healthy human individuals. Repertoires were generated with immunoSEQ multiplex PCR, while TCRdb's copy carries only in-frame clones and drops some. The sample has 2 million to 2.5 million clones, under 95% seen once. Terminally differentiated effector memory CD45RA+ cells were excluded from the naive CD8 cells, which were CD45RO-negative and positively selected for CCR7. Source material: naive CD8+ T cells from PBMCs. These receptor sequences come from a man between 18 and 35 years old in good health. Some clones in this sample may be carry-over from other donors' samples.

The rearrangement links TRBV4-1 to TRBJ2-1; 8 bases are shared with TRBD1. The CDR3 contains 16 residues. J gave up 4 bases and V 0 bases, and 5 bases lay outside the gene matches. In germline, CDR1 is MGHRA, CDR2 YSYEKL. As DNA, the CDR3 is TGCGCCAGCAGCCAAGATGAGACAGGGGATTACAATGAGCAGTTCTTC. Amino acids: CASSQDETGDYNEQFF.

The chain has TRBV27 and TRBJ1-4, with unresolved D. Germline V gives CDR1 MNHEY, CDR2 SMNVEV (reference sequence). There are 14 residues in the CDR3. The V and J ends lost 2 bases and 8 bases respectively, with 12 bases between them. In DNA, the CDR3 is TGTGCCAGCAGTTTAAGGCGGACCGGGGAAAAACTGTTTTTT. It encodes CASSLRRTGEKLFF.

This clone was seen a few times. The chain carries TRBV9 and TRBJ1-5, with 7 bases lining up with TRBD1. CDR1 is SGDLS and CDR2 is YYNGEE in the germline V gene. Losses at the gene ends were 3 bases for V and 7 bases for J; bases not matched to a gene: 10. The CDR3 has 15 residues. CDR3 sequence (DNA): TGTGCCAGCAGCGCACTGACAGGGCCCGGACAGCCCCAGCATTTT. It specifies CASSALTGPGQPQHF.

In nucleotides, the CDR3 is TGCGCCAGCAGCCAAGATCTGACGGGACGAGCCTATGGCTACACCTTC. This encodes CASSQDLTGRAYGYTF. V gene TRBV4-3 combines with J gene TRBJ1-2; TRBD1 is a possible D gene (5 bases). Trimming took 0 bases from V and 4 from J, leaving 15 bases between them. Germline V gene sequence: CDR1 LGHNA, CDR2 YSLEER. This CDR3 is built from 16 residues.

The V and J genes are TRBV7-2 and TRBJ2-1; D is perhaps TRBD2 (5 bases). Trimming left V 6 bases short and J 0 bases short, with 12 bases between. From germline, CDR1 is SGHTA and CDR2 FQGNSA. CDR3 size: 15 residues. CDR3 amino acids: CASSWTGSSYNEQFF. For the CDR3, the DNA is TGTGCCAGCAGTTGGACGGGAAGCTCCTACAATGAGCAGTTCTTC.

The genes are TRBV19 and TRBJ1-2; D call uncertain. CDR3 size: 15 residues. The germline V gene has CDR1 LNHDA and CDR2 SQIVND (reference sequence). V was clipped by 7 bases and J by 0 bases, with 15 bases between them. CDR3 amino acids: CASTTDGVSNYGYTF. CDR3 DNA sequence: TGTGCCAGTACCACGGACGGGGTCTCTAACTATGGCTACACCTTC.

The chain couples TRBV9 to TRBJ2-3, with TRBD2 identical over 9 bases. The junction had 13 bases not matched to a gene; V was cut back by 3 bases and J by 2 bases. Germline V gene lookup returns CDR1 SGDLS and CDR2 YYNGEE. The CDR3 length is 18 residues. CDR3 in amino acids: CASSGRGGRGDYTDTQYF. Here the CDR3 DNA reads TGTGCCAGCAGCGGCCGCGGCGGGAGGGGGGACTACACAGATACGCAGTATTTT.

CDR3 sequence reads: CASIGGRARRGAQHF. The CDR3 DNA reads TGTGCCAGCATCGGGGGCAGAGCCCGTCGGGGGGCCCAGCATTTT. The genes are TRBV28 and TRBJ1-5; the D gene is possibly TRBD1 (6 bases). The germline gives CDR1 MDHEN, CDR2 SYDVKM. The V end lost 7 bases, the J end lost 11 bases, and 24 bases lay between the germline ends. There are 15 residues in the CDR3.

The V gene is TRBV6-5, the J gene TRBJ2-7; TRBD1 or TRBD2 may be the D gene (5 bases each). In germline, CDR1 is MNHEY, CDR2 SVGAGI. The CDR3 extends over 15 amino acids. Trimming pared 2 bases from V and 3 bases from J, leaving 14 bases between. The CDR3 coding sequence is TGTGCCAGCAGTTACCGCCTCGGGACCCACTACGAGCAGTACTTC. Protein sequence: CASSYRLGTHYEQYF.

This clone has a single count. Additional DNA sequences in this sample encode the identical CDR3. J is TRBJ2-1 and V is TRBV7-2; 10 bases align to TRBD1. Per the germline V gene, CDR1 is SGHTA and CDR2 is FQGNSA. This CDR3 comprises 13 residues. J gave up 7 bases and V 4 bases, and 1 base lay outside the gene matches. The DNA of the CDR3 is TGTGCCAGCAGCTCGGACAGGGGGAATGAGCAGTTCTTC. It specifies CASSSDRGNEQFF.

The chain is built from TRBV30 and TRBJ2-3; no firm D call. V shed 1 base and J shed 1 base, with 3 bases lying between them. The CDR3 covers 12 residues. Per germline, CDR1 GTSNPN and CDR2 SVGIG (reference sequence). The CDR3 sequence is CAWSGGTDTQYF. DNA of the CDR3: TGTGCCTGGAGTGGGGGCACAGATACGCAGTATTTT.

The J gene is TRBJ1-5, the V gene TRBV6-1; D is uncertain. Trimming shortened V by 3 bases and J by 5 bases, and 11 bases separated the two germline ends. The CDR3 consists of 14 residues. Germline V gene sequence: CDR1 MNHNS, CDR2 SASEGT. CDR3 bases: TGTGCCAGCAGTGACCCCCCCTTGGATCAGCCCCAGCATTTT. As protein: CASSDPPLDQPQHF.

As regards this clone: Other DNA sequences in this specimen translate into the identical CDR3. V gene TRBV7-9 combines with J gene TRBJ1-3; no reliable D call. The germline V gene has CDR1 SEHNR and CDR2 FQNEAQ (reference sequence). The CDR3 runs to 15 residues. Trimming removed 6 bases from V and 0 bases from J, with 12 bases in between. The CDR3 loop reads CASSLAAFSGNTIYF. CDR3 DNA sequence: TGTGCCAGCAGTTTGGCGGCCTTCTCTGGAAACACCATATATTTT.

J is TRBJ1-2 and V is TRBV27; TRBD1 might be the D (5 bases). CDR3 length equals 15 residues. The V and J ends lost 3 bases and 8 bases respectively, with 19 bases between them. CDR1 is MNHEY and CDR2 is SMNVEV in the germline V gene (reference sequence). The CDR3 sequence: CASSLLTGPFSGYTF. CDR3 nucleotide sequence: TGTGCCAGCAGTTTGCTTACAGGCCCCTTTTCAGGCTACACCTTC.